This T cell receptor beta chain was sequenced in a study of blood T cell repertoires in COVID-19. V lost 8 bases, J lost 7 bases, and 9 bases stayed unmatched. There are 14 residues in the CDR3. Germline CDR1 reads SGDLS; CDR2 reads YYNGEE. Sequenced by immunoSEQ multiplex PCR; TCRdb stores in-frame clones only, minus some. The sample lists roughly 200,000 clones, just under 80% occurring once. This clone was counted once. V is TRBV9 and J is TRBJ1-2; 12 nucleotides match TRBD1. Input material: peripheral blood. This sequence originates from a woman older than 75 with active or convalescent COVID-19. In nucleotides, the CDR3 is TGTGCCAGTAAACCGGGACAGGGGGCGTTTGGCTACACCTTC. Protein: CASKPGQGAFGYTF.